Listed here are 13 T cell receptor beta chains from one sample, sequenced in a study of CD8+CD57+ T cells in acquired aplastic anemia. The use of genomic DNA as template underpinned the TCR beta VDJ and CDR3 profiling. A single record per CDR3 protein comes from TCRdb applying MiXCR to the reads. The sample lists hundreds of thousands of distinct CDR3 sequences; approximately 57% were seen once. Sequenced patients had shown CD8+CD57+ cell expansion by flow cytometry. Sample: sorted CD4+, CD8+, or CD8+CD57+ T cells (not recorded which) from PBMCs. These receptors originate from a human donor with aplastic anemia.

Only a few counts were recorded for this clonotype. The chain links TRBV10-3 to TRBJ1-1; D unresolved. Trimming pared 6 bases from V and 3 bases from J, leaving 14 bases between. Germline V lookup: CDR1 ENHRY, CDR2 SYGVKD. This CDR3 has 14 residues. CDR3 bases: TGTGCCATCAGGGCCCGGACCGACGACACTGAAGCTTTCTTT. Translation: CAIRARTDDTEAFF.

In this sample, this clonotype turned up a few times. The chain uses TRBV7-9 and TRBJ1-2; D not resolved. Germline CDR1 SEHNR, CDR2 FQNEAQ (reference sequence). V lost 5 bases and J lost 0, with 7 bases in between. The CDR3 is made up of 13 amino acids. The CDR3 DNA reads TGTGCCAGCAGCCCTGGTTCTAACTATGGCTACACCTTC. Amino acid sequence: CASSPGSNYGYTF.

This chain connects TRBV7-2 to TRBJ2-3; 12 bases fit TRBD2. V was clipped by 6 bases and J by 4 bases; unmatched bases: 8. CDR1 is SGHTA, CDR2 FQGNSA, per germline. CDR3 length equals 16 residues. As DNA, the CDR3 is TGTGCCAGCAGAGCGACTAGCGGGGGAATCTCAGATACGCAGTATTTT. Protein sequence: CASRATSGGISDTQYF.

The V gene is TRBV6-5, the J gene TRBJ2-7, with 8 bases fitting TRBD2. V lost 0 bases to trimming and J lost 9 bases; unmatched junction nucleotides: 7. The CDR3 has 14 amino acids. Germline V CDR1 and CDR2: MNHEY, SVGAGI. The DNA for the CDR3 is TGTGCCAGCAGTTACTCCCCAGCGGGAGTGGGGCAGTACTTC. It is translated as CASSYSPAGVGQYF.

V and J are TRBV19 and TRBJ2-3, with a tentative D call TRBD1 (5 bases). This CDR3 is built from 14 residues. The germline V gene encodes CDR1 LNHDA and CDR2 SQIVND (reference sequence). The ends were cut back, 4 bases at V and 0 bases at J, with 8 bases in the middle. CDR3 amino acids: CASSNYRSTDTQYF. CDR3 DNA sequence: TGTGCCAGTAGTAATTACAGGAGCACAGATACGCAGTATTTT.

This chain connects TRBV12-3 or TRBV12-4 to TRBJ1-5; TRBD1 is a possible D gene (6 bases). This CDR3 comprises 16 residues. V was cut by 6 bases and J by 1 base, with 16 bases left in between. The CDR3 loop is CASSGARGGSNQPQHF. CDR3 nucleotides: TGTGCCAGCAGCGGGGCCAGGGGAGGGAGCAATCAGCCCCAGCATTTT.

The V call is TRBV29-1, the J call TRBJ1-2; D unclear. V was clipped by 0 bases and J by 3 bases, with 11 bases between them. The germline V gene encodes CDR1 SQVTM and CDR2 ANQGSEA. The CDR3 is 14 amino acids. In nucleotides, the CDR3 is TGCAGCGTTGAAGATCAGCACAGCTACTATGGCTACACCTTC. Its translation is CSVEDQHSYYGYTF.

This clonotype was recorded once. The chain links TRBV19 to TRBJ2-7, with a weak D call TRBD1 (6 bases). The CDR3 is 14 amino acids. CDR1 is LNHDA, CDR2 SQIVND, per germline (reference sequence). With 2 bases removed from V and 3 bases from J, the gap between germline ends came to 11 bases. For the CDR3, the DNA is TGTGCCAGTAGTATACAGGGGAAGGGCTACGAGCAGTACTTC. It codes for CASSIQGKGYEQYF.

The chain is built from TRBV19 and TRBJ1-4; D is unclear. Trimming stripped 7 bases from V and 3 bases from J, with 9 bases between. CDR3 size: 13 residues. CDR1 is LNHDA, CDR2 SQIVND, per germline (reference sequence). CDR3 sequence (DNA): TGTGCCAGTAACGAGTCGGCTAATGAAAAACTGTTTTTT. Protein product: CASNESANEKLFF. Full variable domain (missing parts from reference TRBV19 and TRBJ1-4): DGGITQSPKYLFRKEGQNVTLSCEQNLNHDAMYWYRQDPGQGLRLIYYSQIVNDFQKGDIAEGYSVSREKKESFPLTVTSAQKNPTAFYLCASNESANEKLFFGSGTQLSVL.

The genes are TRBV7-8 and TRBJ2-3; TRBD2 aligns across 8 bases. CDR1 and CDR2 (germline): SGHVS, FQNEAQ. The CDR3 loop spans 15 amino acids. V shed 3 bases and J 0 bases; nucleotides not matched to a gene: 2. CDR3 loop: CASSFLAGSTDTQYF. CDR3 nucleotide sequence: TGTGCCAGCAGCTTTTTAGCGGGGAGCACAGATACGCAGTATTTT.

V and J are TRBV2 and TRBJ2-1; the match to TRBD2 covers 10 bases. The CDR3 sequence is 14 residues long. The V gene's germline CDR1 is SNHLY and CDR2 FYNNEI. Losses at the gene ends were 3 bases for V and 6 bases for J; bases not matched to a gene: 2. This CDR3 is CASSDTSGINEQFF. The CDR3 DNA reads TGTGCCAGCAGTGATACTAGCGGGATCAATGAGCAGTTCTTC.

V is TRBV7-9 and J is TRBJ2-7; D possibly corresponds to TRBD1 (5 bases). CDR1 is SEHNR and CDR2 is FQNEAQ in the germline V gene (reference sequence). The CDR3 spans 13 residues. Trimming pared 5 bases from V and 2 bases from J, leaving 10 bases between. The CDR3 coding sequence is TGTGCCAGCAGCAGACAGAAAACCTACGAGCAGTACTTC. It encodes CASSRQKTYEQYF.

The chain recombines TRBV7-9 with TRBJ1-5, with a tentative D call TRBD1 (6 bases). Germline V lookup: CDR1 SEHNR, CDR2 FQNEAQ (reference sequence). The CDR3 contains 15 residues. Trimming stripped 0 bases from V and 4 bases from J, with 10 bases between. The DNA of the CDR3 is TGTGCCAGCAGCTTAGCGGGGGACATTAATCAGCCCCAGCATTTT. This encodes CASSLAGDINQPQHF.